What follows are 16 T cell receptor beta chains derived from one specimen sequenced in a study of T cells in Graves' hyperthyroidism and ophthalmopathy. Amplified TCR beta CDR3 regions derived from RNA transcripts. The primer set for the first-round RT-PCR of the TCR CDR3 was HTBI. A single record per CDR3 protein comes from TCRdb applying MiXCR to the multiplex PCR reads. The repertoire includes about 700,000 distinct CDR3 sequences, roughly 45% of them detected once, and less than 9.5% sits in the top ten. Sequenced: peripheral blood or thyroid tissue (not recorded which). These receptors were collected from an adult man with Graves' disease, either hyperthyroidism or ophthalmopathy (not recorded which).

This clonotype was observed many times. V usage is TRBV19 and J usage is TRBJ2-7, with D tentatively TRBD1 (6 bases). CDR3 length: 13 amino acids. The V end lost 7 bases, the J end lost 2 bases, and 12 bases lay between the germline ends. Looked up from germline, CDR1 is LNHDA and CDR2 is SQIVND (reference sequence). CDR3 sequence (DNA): TGTGCCAGTATGGACAGTAGCGCCTACGAGCAGTACTTC. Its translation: CASMDSSAYEQYF. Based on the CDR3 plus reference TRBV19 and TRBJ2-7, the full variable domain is DGGITQSPKYLFRKEGQNVTLSCEQNLNHDAMYWYRQDPGQGLRLIYYSQIVNDFQKGDIAEGYSVSREKKESFPLTVTSAQKNPTAFYLCASMDSSAYEQYFGPGTRLTVT.

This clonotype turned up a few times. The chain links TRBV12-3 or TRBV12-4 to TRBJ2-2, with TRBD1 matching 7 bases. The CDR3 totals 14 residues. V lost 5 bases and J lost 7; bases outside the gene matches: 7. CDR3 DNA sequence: TGTGCCAGCAGTGCGACAGGGCGCAGCGGGGAGCTGTTTTTT. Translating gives CASSATGRSGELFF.

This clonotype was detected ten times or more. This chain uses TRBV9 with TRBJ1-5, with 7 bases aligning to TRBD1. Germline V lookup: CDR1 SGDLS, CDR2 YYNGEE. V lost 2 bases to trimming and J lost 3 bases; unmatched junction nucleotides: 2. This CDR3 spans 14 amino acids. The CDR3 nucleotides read TGTGCCAGCAGCGTCACAGGGGCCAATCAGCCCCAGCATTTT. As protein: CASSVTGANQPQHF.

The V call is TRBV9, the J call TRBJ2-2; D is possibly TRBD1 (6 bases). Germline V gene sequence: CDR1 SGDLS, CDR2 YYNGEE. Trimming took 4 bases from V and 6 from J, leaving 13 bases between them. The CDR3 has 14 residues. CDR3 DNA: TGTGCCAGCAGCTTGGAAAGGGGGTCCGGGGAGCTGTTTTTT. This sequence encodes CASSLERGSGELFF.

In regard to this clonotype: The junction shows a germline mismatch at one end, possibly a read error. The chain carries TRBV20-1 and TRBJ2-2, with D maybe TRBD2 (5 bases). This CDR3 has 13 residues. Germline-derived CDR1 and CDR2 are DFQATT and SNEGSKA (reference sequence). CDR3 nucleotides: TGCAGTGCGACCCACCCGAACACCGGGGAGCTGGTTTTT. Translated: CSATHPNTGELVF.

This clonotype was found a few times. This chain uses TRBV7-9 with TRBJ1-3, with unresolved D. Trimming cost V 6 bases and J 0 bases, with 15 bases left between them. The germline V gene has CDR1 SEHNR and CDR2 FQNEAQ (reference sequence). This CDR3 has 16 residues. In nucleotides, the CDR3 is TGTGCCAGCAGTCGGGCCGGGGAGTTCTCTGGAAACACCATATATTTT. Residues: CASSRAGEFSGNTIYF.

CDR3 amino acids: CASSIIWDGNQPQHF. The CDR3 DNA is TGTGCCAGTAGTATTATTTGGGACGGAAATCAGCCCCAGCATTTT. This sequence joins TRBV19 and TRBJ1-5; tentative D call: TRBD1 (5 bases). Trimming shortened V by 3 bases and J by 4 bases, and 13 bases separated the two germline ends. Germline CDR1 reads LNHDA; CDR2 reads SQIVND (reference sequence). This CDR3 has 15 amino acids.

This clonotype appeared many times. As DNA, the CDR3 is TGCGCCAGCAGTGAGTCTCATGCAACTAATGAAAAACTGTTTTTT. Translated, it gives CASSESHATNEKLFF. The J gene is TRBJ1-4, the V gene TRBV10-1; D is undetermined. Deletions cut 0 bases from V and 0 bases from J, with 5 bases between. The CDR3 consists of 15 residues. The germline gives CDR1 WNHNN, CDR2 SYGVQD (reference sequence).

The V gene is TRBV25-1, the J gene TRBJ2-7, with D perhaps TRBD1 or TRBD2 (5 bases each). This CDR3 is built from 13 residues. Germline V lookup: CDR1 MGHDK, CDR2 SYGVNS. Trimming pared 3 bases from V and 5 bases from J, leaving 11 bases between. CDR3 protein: CASSDAGSDEQYF. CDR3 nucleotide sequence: TGTGCCAGCAGTGACGCAGGGAGCGACGAGCAGTACTTC.

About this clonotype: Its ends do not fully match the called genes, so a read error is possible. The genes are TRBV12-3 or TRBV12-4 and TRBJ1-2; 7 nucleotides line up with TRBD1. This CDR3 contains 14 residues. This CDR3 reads CASSLGRGHYGYTF. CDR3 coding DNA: TGTGCCAGCAGCTTAGGAAGGGGGCACTATGGCTACACCTTC.

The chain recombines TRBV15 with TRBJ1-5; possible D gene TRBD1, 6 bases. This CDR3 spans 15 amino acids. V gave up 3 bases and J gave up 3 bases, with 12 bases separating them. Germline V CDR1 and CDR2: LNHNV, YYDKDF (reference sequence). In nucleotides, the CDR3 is TGTGCCACCAGCAGCGAGGGGGGGATCAATCAGCCCCAGCATTTT. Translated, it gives CATSSEGGINQPQHF.

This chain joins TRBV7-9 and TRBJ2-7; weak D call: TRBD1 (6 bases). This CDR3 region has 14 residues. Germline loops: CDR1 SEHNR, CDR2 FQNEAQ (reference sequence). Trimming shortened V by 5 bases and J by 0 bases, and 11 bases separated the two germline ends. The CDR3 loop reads CASSRGQISYEQYF. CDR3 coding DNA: TGTGCCAGCAGCCGAGGACAGATCTCCTACGAGCAGTACTTC.

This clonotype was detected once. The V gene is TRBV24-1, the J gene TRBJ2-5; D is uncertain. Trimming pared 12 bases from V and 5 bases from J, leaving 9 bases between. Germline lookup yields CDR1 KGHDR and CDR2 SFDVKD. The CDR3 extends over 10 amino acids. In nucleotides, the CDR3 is TGTGCCCTACGTATGGAGACCCAGTACTTC. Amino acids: CALRMETQYF.

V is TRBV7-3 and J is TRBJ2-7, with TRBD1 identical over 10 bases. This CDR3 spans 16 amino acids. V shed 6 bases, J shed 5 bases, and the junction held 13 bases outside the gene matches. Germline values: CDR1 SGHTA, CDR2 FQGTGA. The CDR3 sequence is CASRDPPWGTGDEQYF. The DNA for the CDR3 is TGTGCCAGCAGGGATCCCCCTTGGGGGACAGGGGACGAGCAGTACTTC.

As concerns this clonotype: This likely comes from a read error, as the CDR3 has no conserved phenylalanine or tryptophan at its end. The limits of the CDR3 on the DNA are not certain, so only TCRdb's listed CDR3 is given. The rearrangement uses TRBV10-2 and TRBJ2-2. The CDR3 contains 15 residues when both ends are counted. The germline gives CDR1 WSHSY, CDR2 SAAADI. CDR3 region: CASSVKGRGHRGAVV.

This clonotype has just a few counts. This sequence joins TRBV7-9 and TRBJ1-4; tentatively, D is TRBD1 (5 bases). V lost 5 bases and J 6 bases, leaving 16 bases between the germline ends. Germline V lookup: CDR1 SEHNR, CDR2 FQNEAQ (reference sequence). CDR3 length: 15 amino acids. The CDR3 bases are TGTGCCAGCAGCCCCCCCGGGACCGCGGATGAAAAACTGTTTTTT. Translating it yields CASSPPGTADEKLFF.